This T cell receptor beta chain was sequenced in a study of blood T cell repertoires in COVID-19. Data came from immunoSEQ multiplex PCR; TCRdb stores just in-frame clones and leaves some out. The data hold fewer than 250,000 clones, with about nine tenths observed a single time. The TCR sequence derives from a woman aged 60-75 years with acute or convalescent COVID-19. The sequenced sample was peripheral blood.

CDR3 coding DNA: TGTGCCAGCAAAACAGGGGGATCTGGAAACACCATATATTTT. Translating gives CASKTGGSGNTIYF. J is TRBJ1-3 and V is TRBV7-2; the match to TRBD1 covers 8 bases. The V and J ends lost 7 bases and 1 base, in that order; junction bases with no gene match: 3. Per the germline V gene, CDR1 is SGHTA and CDR2 is FQGNSA. The CDR3 extends over 14 amino acids.